A selection of T cell receptor beta chains follows, all from one sample in a study of glioma-infiltrating T cells after dendritic cell vaccination. The assay was immunoSEQ multiplex PCR, and TCRdb's table has in-frame clones only and misses some. The sample contains 98,000 or so clones, 80% of which appear only once. Sequenced material: blood, taken after dendritic cell vaccination. The origin of the receptors is a human donor with glioblastoma. Each CDR3 is given with its conserved first and last residue. Fields, in order: CDR3 length, V gene, J gene, clone size, D gene, CDR3 protein, CDR3 DNA. A D gene is named only where the DNA matches it firmly. Clone size is stated in some rows and not others, as once, few, many or a class when expanded.

cdr3_length: 13
v_call: TRBV27
j_call: TRBJ1-4
clone_size: -
d_call: -
cdr3_aa: CASRRQSNEKLFF
cdr3_nt: TGTGCCAGCAGGCGACAGTCTAATGAAAAACTGTTTTTT

cdr3_length: 15
v_call: TRBV27
j_call: TRBJ2-7
clone_size: few
d_call: TRBD1
cdr3_aa: CASRNPGQGNYEQYF
cdr3_nt: TGTGCCAGCAGGAACCCGGGACAGGGGAACTACGAGCAGTACTTC

cdr3_length: 14
v_call: TRBV5-1
j_call: TRBJ2-3
clone_size: -
d_call: -
cdr3_aa: CASSLMLAGDTQYF
cdr3_nt: TGCGCCAGCAGCTTGATGCTAGCAGGAGATACGCAGTATTTT

cdr3_length: 15
v_call: TRBV5-4
j_call: TRBJ2-5
clone_size: -
d_call: TRBD1
cdr3_aa: CASSMDRVGQETQYF
cdr3_nt: TGTGCCAGCAGCATGGACAGGGTGGGACAAGAGACCCAGTACTTC

cdr3_length: 13
v_call: TRBV7-6
j_call: TRBJ2-5
clone_size: -
d_call: -
cdr3_aa: CASSSLPQETQYF
cdr3_nt: TGTGCCAGCAGCTCTCTCCCTCAAGAGACCCAGTACTTC

cdr3_length: 19
v_call: TRBV30
j_call: TRBJ2-7
clone_size: -
d_call: TRBD2
cdr3_aa: CAWIRRGISGGRAVYEQYF
cdr3_nt: TGTGCCTGGATCCGACGGGGAATATCGGGCGGGAGGGCTGTGTACGAGCAGTACTTC

cdr3_length: 15
v_call: TRBV7-3
j_call: TRBJ2-1
clone_size: -
d_call: -
cdr3_aa: CASSSQGSSYNEQFF
cdr3_nt: TGTGCCAGCAGCTCTCAGGGGAGCTCCTACAATGAGCAGTTCTTC

cdr3_length: 14
v_call: TRBV6-5
j_call: TRBJ1-6
clone_size: -
d_call: -
cdr3_aa: CASKGGINNSPLHF
cdr3_nt: TGTGCCAGCAAAGGCGGTATCAATAATTCACCCCTCCACTTT

cdr3_length: 16
v_call: TRBV9
j_call: TRBJ2-3
clone_size: -
d_call: -
cdr3_aa: CASSVGLGSGIDTQYF
cdr3_nt: TGTGCCAGCAGCGTAGGTCTGGGGTCAGGGATAGATACGCAGTATTTT

cdr3_length: 14
v_call: TRBV5-1
j_call: TRBJ2-5
clone_size: -
d_call: TRBD1
cdr3_aa: CASSLAAGGETQYF
cdr3_nt: TGCGCCAGCAGCTTGGCCGCAGGGGGTGAGACCCAGTACTTC

cdr3_length: 17
v_call: TRBV5-4
j_call: TRBJ2-3
clone_size: -
d_call: TRBD2
cdr3_aa: CASSPGTSGDRTDTQYF
cdr3_nt: TGTGCCAGCAGCCCCGGGACTAGCGGGGACCGCACAGATACGCAGTATTTT

cdr3_length: 12
v_call: TRBV29-1
j_call: TRBJ1-1
clone_size: -
d_call: -
cdr3_aa: CSVDADNTEAFF
cdr3_nt: TGCAGCGTTGACGCGGATAACACTGAAGCTTTCTTT

cdr3_length: 13
v_call: TRBV30
j_call: TRBJ1-1
clone_size: once
d_call: -
cdr3_aa: CAWSVAENTEAFF
cdr3_nt: TGTGCCTGGAGTGTGGCAGAGAACACTGAAGCTTTCTTT

cdr3_length: 15
v_call: TRBV29-1
j_call: TRBJ2-7
clone_size: -
d_call: TRBD2
cdr3_aa: CSVVGLAGAPYEQYF
cdr3_nt: TGCAGCGTTGTAGGGCTAGCGGGAGCACCCTACGAGCAGTACTTC

cdr3_length: 14
v_call: TRBV6-1
j_call: TRBJ1-4
clone_size: -
d_call: -
cdr3_aa: CASSDSATNEKLFF
cdr3_nt: TGTGCCAGCAGTGACAGTGCAACTAATGAAAAACTGTTTTTT

cdr3_length: 16
v_call: TRBV27
j_call: TRBJ2-2
clone_size: -
d_call: TRBD2
cdr3_aa: CASSPWTSGSTGELFF
cdr3_nt: TGTGCCAGCAGTCCCTGGACTAGCGGGAGCACCGGGGAGCTGTTTTTT

cdr3_length: 14
v_call: TRBV13
j_call: TRBJ1-1
clone_size: -
d_call: TRBD1
cdr3_aa: CASSSRTGVTEAFF
cdr3_nt: TGTGCCAGCAGTTCCAGGACAGGGGTTACTGAAGCTTTCTTT

cdr3_length: 17
v_call: TRBV10-3
j_call: TRBJ2-3
clone_size: -
d_call: TRBD1
cdr3_aa: CAISERGQGSYPDTQYF
cdr3_nt: TGTGCCATCAGTGAACGGGGACAGGGATCTTACCCAGATACGCAGTATTTT

cdr3_length: 19
v_call: TRBV9
j_call: TRBJ2-1
clone_size: -
d_call: -
cdr3_aa: CASSPSRVSSEFGPGEQFF
cdr3_nt: TGTGCCAGCAGCCCCAGCCGAGTTTCTAGCGAGTTTGGGCCTGGTGAGCAGTTCTTC

cdr3_length: 16
v_call: TRBV6-1
j_call: TRBJ2-7
clone_size: -
d_call: TRBD2
cdr3_aa: CASSVWGGLAGYEQYF
cdr3_nt: TGTGCCAGCAGTGTCTGGGGGGGACTAGCGGGCTACGAGCAGTACTTC

cdr3_length: 13
v_call: TRBV30
j_call: TRBJ2-3
clone_size: -
d_call: TRBD2
cdr3_aa: CAWRGGTTDTQYF
cdr3_nt: TGTGCCTGGAGGGGGGGGACCACAGATACGCAGTATTTT

cdr3_length: 12
v_call: TRBV12-5
j_call: TRBJ1-1
clone_size: -
d_call: -
cdr3_aa: CASGLSRGYAFF
cdr3_nt: TGTGCTAGTGGTTTAAGTCGGGGGTATGCTTTCTTT

cdr3_length: 13
v_call: TRBV2
j_call: TRBJ2-1
clone_size: once
d_call: -
cdr3_aa: CASTEGGWERQFF
cdr3_nt: TGTGCCAGCACTGAAGGAGGGTGGGAACGACAGTTCTTC

cdr3_length: 14
v_call: TRBV5-6
j_call: TRBJ2-7
clone_size: -
d_call: -
cdr3_aa: CASSLVPVSYEQYF
cdr3_nt: TGTGCCAGCAGCTTGGTTCCGGTCTCCTACGAGCAGTACTTC

cdr3_length: 19
v_call: TRBV30
j_call: TRBJ2-3
clone_size: -
d_call: TRBD2
cdr3_aa: CAWTAPGAGAISSTDTQYF
cdr3_nt: TGTGCCTGGACCGCCCCTGGAGCGGGGGCGATCTCTAGCACAGATACGCAGTATTTT

cdr3_length: 15
v_call: TRBV19
j_call: TRBJ1-4
clone_size: -
d_call: TRBD1
cdr3_aa: CASSMGTVLNEKLFF
cdr3_nt: TGTGCCAGTAGTATGGGGACAGTACTAAATGAAAAACTGTTTTTT

cdr3_length: 14
v_call: TRBV19
j_call: TRBJ1-2
clone_size: few
d_call: -
cdr3_aa: CASSPSGGNYGYTF
cdr3_nt: TGTGCCAGTAGCCCAAGCGGCGGTAACTATGGCTACACCTTC

cdr3_length: 13
v_call: TRBV6-6
j_call: TRBJ1-1
clone_size: -
d_call: -
cdr3_aa: CAGGSQSNTEAFF
cdr3_nt: TGTGCAGGGGGAAGTCAATCGAACACTGAAGCTTTCTTT

cdr3_length: 14
v_call: TRBV18
j_call: TRBJ1-2
clone_size: -
d_call: TRBD1
cdr3_aa: CASSRGATGVGYTF
cdr3_nt: TGTGCCAGCTCACGGGGGGCGACAGGGGTCGGCTACACCTTC

cdr3_length: 18
v_call: TRBV23-1
j_call: TRBJ2-2
clone_size: few
d_call: TRBD2
cdr3_aa: CASSRDREGGSHTGELFF
cdr3_nt: TGCGCCAGCAGTCGGGATCGGGAGGGCGGGTCGCACACCGGGGAGCTGTTTTTT

cdr3_length: 15
v_call: TRBV7-3
j_call: TRBJ1-2
clone_size: -
d_call: -
cdr3_aa: CASSSARRVQGGYTF
cdr3_nt: TGTGCCAGCAGCTCTGCCCGCAGGGTCCAGGGGGGCTACACCTTC

cdr3_length: 15
v_call: TRBV6-4
j_call: TRBJ2-1
clone_size: -
d_call: TRBD1
cdr3_aa: CAIDPSDRASNEQFF
cdr3_nt: TGTGCCATTGATCCATCGGACAGGGCCAGCAATGAGCAGTTCTTC

cdr3_length: 14
v_call: TRBV18
j_call: TRBJ1-2
clone_size: -
d_call: TRBD1
cdr3_aa: CASSLSGQDYGYTF
cdr3_nt: TGTGCCAGCTCACTTTCGGGACAGGACTATGGCTACACCTTC

cdr3_length: 16
v_call: TRBV7-3
j_call: TRBJ2-3
clone_size: -
d_call: TRBD2
cdr3_aa: CASSPRGRGAGDTQYF
cdr3_nt: TGTGCCAGCAGCCCCCGGGGGCGGGGGGCCGGGGATACGCAGTATTTT

cdr3_length: 10
v_call: TRBV2
j_call: TRBJ1-4
clone_size: -
d_call: -
cdr3_aa: CASVREKLFF
cdr3_nt: TGTGCCAGCGTCCGGGAAAAACTGTTTTTT

cdr3_length: 14
v_call: TRBV18
j_call: TRBJ1-1
clone_size: -
d_call: TRBD1
cdr3_aa: CASSNTGGNTEAFF
cdr3_nt: TGTGCCAGCTCCAACACAGGGGGGAACACTGAAGCTTTCTTT

cdr3_length: 15
v_call: TRBV10-3
j_call: TRBJ2-1
clone_size: -
d_call: TRBD1
cdr3_aa: CAISESITGDNEQFF
cdr3_nt: TGTGCCATCAGTGAGTCGATCACAGGGGACAATGAGCAGTTCTTC

cdr3_length: 18
v_call: TRBV5-1
j_call: TRBJ1-5
clone_size: -
d_call: TRBD1
cdr3_aa: CASSVDPQGAASNQPQHF
cdr3_nt: TGCGCCAGCAGCGTGGACCCACAGGGGGCAGCGAGCAATCAGCCCCAGCATTTT

cdr3_length: 13
v_call: TRBV18
j_call: TRBJ1-5
clone_size: once
d_call: -
cdr3_aa: CASSPEGYQPQHF
cdr3_nt: TGTGCCAGCTCACCTGAGGGATATCAGCCCCAGCATTTT

cdr3_length: 15
v_call: TRBV6-1
j_call: TRBJ1-1
clone_size: -
d_call: -
cdr3_aa: CASSVTGILSTEAFF
cdr3_nt: TGTGCCAGCAGTGTCACAGGGATCCTATCCACTGAAGCTTTCTTT

cdr3_length: 12
v_call: TRBV7-9
j_call: TRBJ2-3
clone_size: -
d_call: -
cdr3_aa: CASSPGEDTQYF
cdr3_nt: TGTGCCAGCAGCCCAGGGGAAGATACGCAGTATTTT

cdr3_length: 16
v_call: TRBV7-3
j_call: TRBJ2-1
clone_size: -
d_call: TRBD2
cdr3_aa: CASSLTWTSGVDEQFF
cdr3_nt: TGTGCCAGCAGCTTAACCTGGACTAGCGGGGTGGATGAGCAGTTCTTC